The next 3 T cell receptor beta chains were all read from a single sample in a study of blood T cells in healthy people across ages. A J-beta primer mix and a sample-barcoded 5' primer were used in a second PCR of roughly 6 to 11 cycles. TCRdb re-called the 5' RACE reads with MiXCR, one entry per CDR3 protein. The sample yields some 670,000 distinct CDR3 sequences, 40% to 65% seen once. Sequenced input: blood. Source of these receptors: a woman older than 75 in good health.

As concerns this clonotype: Being one base from a much bigger clone, this may be a read error. The CDR3 coding sequence is TGTGCCAGCAGCTTGTTGATGCTGGGGGACGAGACCCAGTACTTC. This gives the protein CASSLLMLGDETQYF. The rearrangement links TRBV7-3 to TRBJ2-5, with D possibly called TRBD1 or TRBD2 (5 bases each). Per the germline V gene, CDR1 is SGHTA and CDR2 is FQGTGA. This CDR3 spans 15 amino acids. V lost 3 bases, J lost 5 bases, and 16 bases lay in between.

This clonotype was seen many times. The chain carries TRBV5-1 and TRBJ2-7, with a tentative D call TRBD2 (7 bases). V shed 4 bases and J shed 3 bases, with 17 bases lying between them. CDR1 and CDR2 from the germline V gene are SGHRS and YFSETQ. CDR3 length equals 15 residues. CDR3 DNA: TGCGCCAGCAGCCTAGAAACAGGGAGGGGCTACGAGCAGTACTTC. Encoded protein: CASSLETGRGYEQYF.

Comments on this clonotype: Being one base from a much bigger clone, this may be a read error. The rearrangement uses TRBV27 and TRBJ2-5, with 9 bases lining up with TRBD1. TRBJ2-7 matches the DNA end more closely, so the J call is doubtful. CDR1 is MNHEY and CDR2 is SMNVEV in the germline V gene (reference sequence). This CDR3 is 16 amino acids long. This chain's CDR3 is CASSSTGTGRSYEQYF. The CDR3 DNA is TGTGCCAGCAGTTCGACCGGGACAGGGAGATCCTACGAGCAGTACTTC.